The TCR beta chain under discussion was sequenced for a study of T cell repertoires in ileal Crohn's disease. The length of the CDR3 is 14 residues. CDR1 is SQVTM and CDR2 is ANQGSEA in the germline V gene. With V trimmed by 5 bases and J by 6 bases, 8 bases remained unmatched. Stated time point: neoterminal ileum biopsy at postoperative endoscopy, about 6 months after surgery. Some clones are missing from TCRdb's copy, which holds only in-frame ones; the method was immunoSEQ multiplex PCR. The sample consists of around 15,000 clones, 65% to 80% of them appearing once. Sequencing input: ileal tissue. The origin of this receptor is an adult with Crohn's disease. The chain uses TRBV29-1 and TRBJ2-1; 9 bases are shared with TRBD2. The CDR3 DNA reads TGCAGCGTTCGAGTCGCGGGAGGGGTCAATGAGCAGTTCTTC. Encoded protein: CSVRVAGGVNEQFF.